This T cell receptor (beta chain) was captured by sequencing in a study of shared clonotypes between healthy human individuals. The overall study: Each donor had three CD4 naive, three CD4 memory, two CD8 naive and one CD8 memory plate. The study, taken as a whole, reports: The naive CD4 repertoires of several donors were compared, and about 5% of clonotypes were shared. The researchers took only blood, and tissue repertoires probably look different. Richness estimates generally favored naive over memory subsets.

About this clone itself: The antigen remains unidentified.

The table came from immunoSEQ multiplex PCR; TCRdb's copy has only in-frame clones and leaves some out. The top ten hold about 0.067% of the sample, which has more than 150,000 clones, just under 95% seen once. The sequence came from a woman aged 25 to 39 in good health. The sequenced sample was naive CD4+ T cells sorted from blood. Subset indicated: CD45RA+ positively selected.

Here the CDR3 reads CASSWDRGSGAFF. CDR3 DNA: TGTGCCAGCAGCTGGGACAGGGGATCCGGAGCTTTCTTT. The chain links TRBV5-4 to TRBJ1-1, with 10 bases aligning to TRBD1. V lost 3 bases, J lost 10 bases, and 6 bases stayed unmatched. There are 13 residues in the CDR3. Germline V gives CDR1 SGHNT, CDR2 YYREEE (reference sequence).